The clone carrying this T cell receptor beta chain was found a few times. The antigen is not known. Unmatched junction bases numbered 13, after V lost 5 bases and J lost 4 bases. The length of the CDR3 is 16 residues. Germline CDR1 DFQATT, CDR2 SNEGSKA (reference sequence). This sample is drawn from a study of response to subunit inactivated influenza vaccine. Points from the study as a whole: Authors suggested each seasonal flu vaccination may recruit only limited numbers of new T cells.

Via MiXCR, TCRdb re-called the RT-PCR reads, giving one row per CDR3 protein. The repertoire includes about 180,000 distinct CDR3 sequences, about 9% of them detected once, and under 13% sits in the top ten. Sequenced here: non-naive T cells sorted from PBMCs, sampled on the day of vaccination. The chain carries TRBV20-1 and TRBJ2-3; 9 bases agree with TRBD2. This sequence was found in a man in his forties or fifties who received an inactivated influenza vaccine. This CDR3 reads CSASAGGLGLADTQYF. The CDR3 coding sequence is TGCAGTGCTTCAGCGGGAGGCTTGGGATTGGCAGATACGCAGTATTTT.